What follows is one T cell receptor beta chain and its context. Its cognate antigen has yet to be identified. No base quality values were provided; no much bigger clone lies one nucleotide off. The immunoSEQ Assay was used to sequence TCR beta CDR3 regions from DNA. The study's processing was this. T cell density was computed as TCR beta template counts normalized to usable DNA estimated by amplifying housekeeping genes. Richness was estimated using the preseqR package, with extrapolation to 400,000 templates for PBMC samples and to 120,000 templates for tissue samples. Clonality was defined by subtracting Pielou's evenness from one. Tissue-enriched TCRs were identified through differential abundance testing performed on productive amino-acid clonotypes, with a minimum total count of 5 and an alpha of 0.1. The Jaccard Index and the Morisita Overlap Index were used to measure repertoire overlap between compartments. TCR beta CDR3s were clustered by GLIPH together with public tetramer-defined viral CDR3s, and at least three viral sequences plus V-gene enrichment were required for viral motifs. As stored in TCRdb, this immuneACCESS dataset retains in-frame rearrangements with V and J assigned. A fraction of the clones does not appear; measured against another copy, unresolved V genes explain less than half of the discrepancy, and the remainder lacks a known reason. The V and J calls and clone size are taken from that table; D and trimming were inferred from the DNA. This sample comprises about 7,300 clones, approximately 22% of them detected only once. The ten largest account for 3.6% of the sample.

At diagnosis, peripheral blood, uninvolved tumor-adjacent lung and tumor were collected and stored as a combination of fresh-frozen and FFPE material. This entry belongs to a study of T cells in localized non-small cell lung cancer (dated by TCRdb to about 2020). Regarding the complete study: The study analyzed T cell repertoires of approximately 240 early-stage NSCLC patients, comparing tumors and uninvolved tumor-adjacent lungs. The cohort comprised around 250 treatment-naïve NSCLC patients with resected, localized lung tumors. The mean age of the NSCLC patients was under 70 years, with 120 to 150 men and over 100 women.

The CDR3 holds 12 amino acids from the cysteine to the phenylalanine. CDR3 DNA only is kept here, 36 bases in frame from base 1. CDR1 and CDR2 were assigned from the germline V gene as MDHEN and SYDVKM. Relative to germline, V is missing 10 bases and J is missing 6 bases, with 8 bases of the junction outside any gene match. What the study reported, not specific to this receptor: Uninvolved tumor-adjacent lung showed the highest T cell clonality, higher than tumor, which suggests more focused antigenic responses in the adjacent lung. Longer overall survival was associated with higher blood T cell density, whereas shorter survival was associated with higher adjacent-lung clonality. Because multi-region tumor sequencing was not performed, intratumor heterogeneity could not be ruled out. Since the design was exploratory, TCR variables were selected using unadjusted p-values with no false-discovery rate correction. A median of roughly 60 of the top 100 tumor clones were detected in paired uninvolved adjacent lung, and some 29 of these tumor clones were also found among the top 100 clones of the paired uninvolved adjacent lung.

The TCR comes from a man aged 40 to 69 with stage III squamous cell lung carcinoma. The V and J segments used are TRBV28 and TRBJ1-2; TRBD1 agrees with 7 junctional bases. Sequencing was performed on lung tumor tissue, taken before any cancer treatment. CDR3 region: CATTIGTDGYTF. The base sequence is TGTGCCACTACGATCGGGACAGATGGCTACACCTTC.